Below, 21 T cell receptor beta chains from the same sample are listed, as sequenced in a study of blood T cell repertoires in COVID-19. Method: immunoSEQ multiplex PCR; TCRdb's copy keeps in-frame clones and lacks some. The sample includes 150,000 to 200,000 clones, approximately 84% of them seen just once. Material: PBMCs or T cells enriched from blood (not recorded which). All receptors derive from a woman between 35 and 50 years old with acute COVID-19.

This clone showed up just a few times. The genes are TRBV19 and TRBJ2-1, with TRBD2 matching over 11 bases. J was trimmed by 6 bases and V by 4 bases; bases with no gene match: 5. This CDR3 comprises 15 residues. Germline CDR1 is LNHDA and CDR2 is SQIVND (reference sequence). CDR3 DNA: TGTGCCAGTAGTACCCTTGGACTAGCGGGCAATGAGCAGTTCTTC. It translates to CASSTLGLAGNEQFF.

V usage is TRBV6-1 and J usage is TRBJ2-1; 9 bases are shared with TRBD2. The ends lost 2 bases at V and 9 bases at J; junction bases unmatched: 8. This CDR3 is 15 amino acids long. Germline-derived CDR1 and CDR2 are MNHNS and SASEGT. The CDR3 DNA sequence: TGTGCCAGCAGTGAAAGGGATAGCGGGAGCAGTGAGCAGTTCTTC. It yields the protein CASSERDSGSSEQFF.

V gene TRBV6-1 combines with J gene TRBJ1-2; weak D call: TRBD1 (6 bases). Germline-derived CDR1 and CDR2 are MNHNS and SASEGT. V shed 1 base and J shed 7 bases, with 22 bases lying between them. The CDR3 length is 17 residues. The CDR3 coding sequence is TGTGCCAGCAGTGAAGGGGGCAGGGGAAACGCTTTGAGTGGCTACACCTTC. Amino acid sequence: CASSEGGRGNALSGYTF.

In nucleotides, the CDR3 is TGTGCCAGCAGCCCCTTCGGGGTCGAAAAACTGTTTTTT. Its protein is CASSPFGVEKLFF. The chain couples TRBV3-1 (or the pseudogene TRBV3-2) to TRBJ1-4; D gene ambiguous. Germline assignment: CDR1 LGHDT and CDR2 YNNKEL (reference sequence). This CDR3 contains 13 residues. V shed 4 bases and J shed 8 bases, with 11 bases lying between them.

Only a few counts were recorded for this clone. This chain links TRBV3-1 (or the pseudogene TRBV3-2) with TRBJ1-2, with 11 bases lining up with TRBD1. The CDR3 loop spans 15 amino acids. The V and J ends lost 4 bases and 3 bases, in that order; junction bases with no gene match: 4. Germline V gene lookup returns CDR1 LGHDT and CDR2 YNNKEL (reference sequence). The CDR3: CASSPWTGGDYGYTF. The CDR3 region has the DNA TGTGCCAGCAGCCCCTGGACAGGGGGCGACTATGGCTACACCTTC.

This clone was seen only a few times. The V call is TRBV27, the J call TRBJ1-6, with TRBD1 as a possible D gene (5 bases). The V end lost 3 bases, the J end lost 0 bases, and 18 bases lay between the germline ends. The germline gives CDR1 MNHEY, CDR2 SMNVEV (reference sequence). CDR3 length: 19 amino acids. The CDR3 DNA reads as TGTGCCAGCAGTTTTGACGGGGGTGTAAGGAGCTCCTATAATTCACCCCTCCACTTT. Its protein is CASSFDGGVRSSYNSPLHF.

The rearrangement joins TRBV19 to TRBJ1-3, with D possibly TRBD1 on 5 matching bases. Per the germline V gene, CDR1 is LNHDA and CDR2 is SQIVND (reference sequence). The CDR3 covers 15 residues. V was clipped by 3 bases and J by 4 bases, with 13 bases between them. This CDR3 is CASSMGRRPGNTIYF. The CDR3 DNA sequence: TGTGCCAGTAGTATGGGGCGAAGGCCAGGAAACACCATATATTTT.

The chain combines TRBV29-1 with TRBJ1-1; possible D gene TRBD1, 6 bases. Germline CDR1 reads SQVTM; CDR2 reads ANQGSEA. This CDR3 is 13 amino acids long. Trimming pared 5 bases from V and 5 bases from J, leaving 15 bases between. In DNA form, the CDR3 reads TGCAGCGTTCTCCGGGACACTAGGACTGAAGCTTTCTTT. Its protein product is CSVLRDTRTEAFF.

V is TRBV19 and J is TRBJ1-6, with 10 bases fitting TRBD1. Trimming took 9 bases from V and 9 from J; bases not matched to a gene: 5. Per germline, CDR1 LNHDA and CDR2 SQIVND (reference sequence). CDR3 length equals 13 residues. CDR3 loop: CASEGQGRSPLHF. The CDR3 bases are TGTGCCAGCGAGGGACAGGGGCGTTCACCCCTCCACTTT.

The count of this clone is one. CDR3 sequence reads: CASSREDTQYF. CDR3 nucleotide sequence: TGTGCCAGTAGTAGGGAGGATACGCAGTATTTT. The chain joins TRBV19 to TRBJ2-3; weak D call: TRBD2 (5 bases). Trimming stripped 4 bases from V and 6 bases from J, with 5 bases between. Germline V gives CDR1 LNHDA, CDR2 SQIVND (reference sequence). The CDR3 spans 11 residues. The whole variable domain, remainder taken from reference TRBV19 and TRBJ2-3, is DGGITQSPKYLFRKEGQNVTLSCEQNLNHDAMYWYRQDPGQGLRLIYYSQIVNDFQKGDIAEGYSVSREKKESFPLTVTSAQKNPTAFYLCASSREDTQYFGPGTRLTVL.

There are a few counts of this clone. The chain combines TRBV30 with TRBJ2-7; 7 nucleotides align to TRBD1. The CDR3 has 13 amino acids. Germline CDR1 and CDR2: GTSNPN and SVGIG (reference sequence). Trimming cost V 2 bases and J 6 bases; bases outside gene matches: 7. The CDR3 reads CAWSQGENSEQYV. CDR3 sequence (DNA): TGTGCCTGGAGTCAGGGGGAGAACTCCGAGCAGTACGTC.

The chain joins TRBV7-2 to TRBJ1-2, with D perhaps matching TRBD1 (5 bases). CDR1 SGHTA and CDR2 FQGNSA come from the germline V gene. With 3 bases removed from V and 8 bases from J, the gap between germline ends came to 16 bases. The CDR3 spans 14 residues. CDR3 sequence reads: CASSFGGSLRGYTF. For the CDR3, the DNA is TGTGCCAGCAGCTTCGGGGGGTCTCTTCGGGGCTACACCTTC.

The rearrangement joins TRBV9 to TRBJ2-1; 9 positions agree with TRBD1. The J segment lost 6 bases and the V segment lost 0 bases, leaving 4 bases of the junction unmatched. CDR1 SGDLS and CDR2 YYNGEE come from the germline V gene. The CDR3 is made up of 15 amino acids. CDR3 sequence reads: CASSVEQGAFNEQFF. The CDR3 DNA is TGTGCCAGCAGCGTAGAACAGGGGGCCTTCAATGAGCAGTTCTTC.

The CDR3, as DNA: TGTGCCAGCAGCCAAGAAAACAGGGGGGATGGCTACACCTTC. It translates to CASSQENRGDGYTF. This rearrangement joins TRBV14 to TRBJ1-2, with TRBD1 matching 8 bases. The germline gives CDR1 SGHDN, CDR2 FVKESK. The CDR3 totals 14 residues. The V segment lost 0 bases and the J segment 6 bases; nucleotides outside the gene matches: 3. The full variable domain, completed using reference TRBV14 and TRBJ1-2, is EAGVTQFPSHSVIEKGQTVTLRCDPISGHDNLYWYRRVMGKEIKFLLHFVKESKQDESGMPNNRFLAERTGGTYSTLKVQPAELEDSGVYFCASSQENRGDGYTFGSGTRLTVV.

This clone has just a few counts. The CDR3 DNA is TGTGCCAGCAGCCAATCGTCTACTAGCGGCTCCTACAATGAGCAGTTCTTC. It encodes CASSQSSTSGSYNEQFF. The chain couples TRBV7-9 to TRBJ2-1; 8 bases map to TRBD2. The CDR3 totals 17 residues. CDR1 is SEHNR and CDR2 is FQNEAQ in the germline V gene (reference sequence). Losses at the gene ends were 5 bases for V and 0 bases for J; bases not matched to a gene: 9.

V and J are TRBV6-1 and TRBJ1-2; 7 nucleotides agree with TRBD1. After removal of 0 bases from V and 8 bases from J, the junction contained 12 bases not matched to a gene. The germline V gene encodes CDR1 MNHNS and CDR2 SASEGT. CDR3 size: 16 residues. CDR3 in DNA: TGTGCCAGCAGTGAAGCGACCCTGACAGGGCTCGGCGGCTACACCTTC. This sequence encodes CASSEATLTGLGGYTF.

The J gene is TRBJ2-1, the V gene TRBV7-2, with 7 nucleotides matching TRBD2. CDR3 length: 17 amino acids. Germline CDR1 and CDR2: SGHTA and FQGNSA. V lost 5 bases to trimming and J lost 4 bases; unmatched junction nucleotides: 14. This chain's CDR3 is CASSTRSSGVSYNEQFF. DNA for the CDR3: TGTGCCAGCAGCACGCGGTCTAGCGGAGTCTCTTACAATGAGCAGTTCTTC.

This rearrangement joins TRBV7-3 to TRBJ2-4, with a possible D match to TRBD2 (5 bases). The germline V gene encodes CDR1 SGHTA and CDR2 FQGTGA. The CDR3 is 13 amino acids. Trimming took off 5 bases at V and 7 bases at J, with 12 bases between the two ends. The CDR3 spells CASSPRESNIQYF. The CDR3 DNA reads TGTGCCAGCAGCCCAAGGGAGTCGAACATTCAGTACTTC.

The chain employs TRBV25-1 and TRBJ2-1, with TRBD2 as a possible D gene (5 bases). Germline assignment: CDR1 MGHDK and CDR2 SYGVNS. This CDR3 is 14 amino acids long. V was pared by 6 bases and J by 4 bases, with 13 bases between. The CDR3 protein is CASSFHREYNEQFF. The CDR3 DNA sequence: TGTGCCAGCAGCTTCCACCGGGAATACAATGAGCAGTTCTTC.

The rearrangement links TRBV7-9 to TRBJ2-3; possibly TRBD1 for D (6 bases). CDR1 is SEHNR and CDR2 is FQNEAQ in the germline V gene (reference sequence). Deletions cut 5 bases from V and 4 bases from J, with 22 bases between. This CDR3 region has 17 residues. DNA of the CDR3: TGTGCCAGCAGCAATCCTGGGGGCCAGAGATTTTCAGATACGCAGTATTTT. It is translated as CASSNPGGQRFSDTQYF.

The chain links TRBV7-9 to TRBJ1-1, with TRBD1 matching over 8 bases. Germline V gene data show CDR1 as SEHNR and CDR2 as FQNEAQ (reference sequence). The CDR3 spans 16 residues. Trimming at V came to 1 base and at J to 5 bases, leaving 9 bases not matched to a gene. The chain's CDR3 is CASSLDPFQGATEAFF. CDR3 in DNA: TGTGCCAGCAGCTTAGACCCCTTCCAGGGGGCGACTGAAGCTTTCTTT.